This record concerns one T cell receptor beta chain sequence. What it recognizes is unknown. Germline lookup yields CDR1 SGHNT and CDR2 YYREEE (reference sequence). This CDR3 contains 15 residues. The V end was cut by 0 bases, the J end by 2 bases, with 9 bases between. The sample belongs to a study of cytomegalovirus exposure and HLA in healthy donors. PCR amplification relied on 60 Vbeta primers (plus 13 Jbeta primers). Method: immunoSEQ multiplex PCR; TCRdb's copy keeps in-frame clones and lacks some. The table has about 160,000 clones, 70% to 75% seen once. General observations from the study: Diagnosis of cytomegalovirus status made by the classifier reportedly showed high specificity and sensitivity. Upon later analysis, TCR association rates were observed to vary by HLA locus, being highest for DRB1 and lowest for HLA-C. Most sequenced TCRs were rare (though some public TCRs occurred in many donors).

Sample: PBMCs. The sequence derives from a young man in good health and CMV-seropositive. The rearrangement uses TRBV5-4 and TRBJ2-1, with D possibly TRBD1 on 5 matching bases. The CDR3: CASSLEQAPYNEQFF. Written as DNA, the CDR3 is TGTGCCAGCAGCTTGGAACAGGCCCCCTACAATGAGCAGTTCTTC.